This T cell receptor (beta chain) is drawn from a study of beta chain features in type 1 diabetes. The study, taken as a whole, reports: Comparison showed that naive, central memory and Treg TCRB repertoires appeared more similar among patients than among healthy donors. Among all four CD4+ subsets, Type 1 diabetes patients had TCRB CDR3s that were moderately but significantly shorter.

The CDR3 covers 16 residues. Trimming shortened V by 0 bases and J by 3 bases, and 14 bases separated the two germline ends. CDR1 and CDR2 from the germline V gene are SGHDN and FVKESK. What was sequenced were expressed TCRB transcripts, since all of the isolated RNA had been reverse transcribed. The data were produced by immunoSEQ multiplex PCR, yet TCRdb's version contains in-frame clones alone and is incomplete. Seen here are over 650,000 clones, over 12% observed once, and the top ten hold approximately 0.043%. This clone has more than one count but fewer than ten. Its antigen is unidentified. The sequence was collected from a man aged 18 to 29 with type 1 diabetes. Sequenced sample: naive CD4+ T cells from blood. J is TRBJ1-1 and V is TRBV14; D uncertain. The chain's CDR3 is CASSQDFMVLDTEAFF. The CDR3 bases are TGTGCCAGCAGCCAAGATTTTATGGTCCTCGACACTGAAGCTTTCTTT.